Detailed here is one T cell receptor (beta chain). This specimen comes from a study of T cell responses to AZD1222 COVID-19 vaccine. Study details: Second doses at about 4 or about 12 weeks were pooled.

This CDR3 has 13 residues. Germline V gene data show CDR1 as SEHNR and CDR2 as FQNEAQ (reference sequence). V shed 4 bases and J 5 bases; nucleotides not matched to a gene: 3. This table comes from immunoSEQ multiplex PCR, and its TCRdb copy is limited to in-frame clones, with some not included. Of approximately 92,000 clones listed, approximately 91% are singletons. The sequence was collected from an adult in good health. The gene calls are TRBV7-9 and TRBJ1-1, with 8 bases identical to TRBD1. Specimen: peripheral blood, collected on day 0 of AZD1222 vaccination. The CDR3 DNA sequence: TGTGCCAGCAGCTACGGACAGGGAACTGAAGCTTTCTTT. Residues: CASSYGQGTEAFF.